This T cell receptor (beta chain) emerged from a study of control samples from healthy donors and cancer patients. Germline V CDR1 and CDR2: SGHTA, FQGTGA. This CDR3 is built from 15 residues. Trimming shortened V by 5 bases and J by 1 base, and 13 bases separated the two germline ends. Clones were read by immunoSEQ multiplex PCR, and TCRdb kept only the in-frame ones, dropping some. The sample lists 120,000 or so clones; about 87% were seen once. The sequence derives from a man aged 55 to 70 in good health. This sequence joins TRBV7-3 and TRBJ2-3; D not certain. What was sequenced was blood. The CDR3 region has the DNA TGTGCCAGCAGCCCACAGATAGGCGGCACAGATACGCAGTATTTT. The encoded protein is CASSPQIGGTDTQYF.